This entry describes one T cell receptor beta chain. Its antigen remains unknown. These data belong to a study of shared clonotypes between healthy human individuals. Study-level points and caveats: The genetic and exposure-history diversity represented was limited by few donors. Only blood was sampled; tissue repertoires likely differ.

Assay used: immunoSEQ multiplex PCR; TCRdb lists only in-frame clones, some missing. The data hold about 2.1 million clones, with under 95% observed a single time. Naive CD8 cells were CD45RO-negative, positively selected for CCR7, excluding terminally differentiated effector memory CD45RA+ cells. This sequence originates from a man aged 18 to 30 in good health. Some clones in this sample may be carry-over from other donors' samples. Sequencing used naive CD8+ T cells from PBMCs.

Here the CDR3 reads CASSQDLREIRMAGELFF. DNA of the CDR3: TGTGCCAGCAGCCAAGACCTCAGGGAGATTCGAATGGCCGGGGAGCTGTTTTTT. The rearrangement joins TRBV4-2 to TRBJ2-2; the D call may be TRBD1 or TRBD2 (5 bases each). Germline CDR1 LGHNA, CDR2 YNFKEQ. The V end lost 0 bases, the J end lost 6 bases, and 20 bases lay between the germline ends. The CDR3 totals 18 residues.